This T cell receptor (beta chain) was sequenced during a study of OX40 agonist ivuxolimab in advanced cancers. Background on the study: Enrollees could have had prior anti-PD-1, anti-PD-L1 or anti-CTLA-4 therapy, which about 42% had received.

TCRdb's table, derived via immunoSEQ multiplex PCR, lists solely in-frame clones and lacks some. The sample shows roughly 81,000 clones, approximately 85% of them seen only once. Overall study results and limits: Clonal expansion by week 6 occurred in CD4+ and CD8+ blood T cells (at 0.1 to 3.0 mg/kg). Not determined was the antigen specificity of the expanded peripheral T cells.

A note on this clone: Its specificity is not known.

Germline CDR1 is MNHEY and CDR2 is SMNVEV (reference sequence). The CDR3 has 15 amino acids. The ends lost 5 bases at V and 8 bases at J; junction bases unmatched: 7. The specimen comprised CD4+ or CD8+ T cells sorted from blood, sampled in a trial of the OX40 agonist ivuxolimab. J is TRBJ1-6 and V is TRBV27; 9 positions agree with TRBD1. This receptor was taken from an adult with an advanced solid tumor such as melanoma, head and neck, liver or kidney cancer. The CDR3 here is CASSIITGGDSPLHF. The CDR3 DNA follows: TGTGCCAGCAGTATAATAACAGGGGGCGATTCACCCCTCCACTTT.